The 9 T cell receptor beta chains reported below all come from one sample, sequenced in a study of metastatic and nonmetastatic thyroid tumors. Thyroid surgery was performed in patients who had received no treatment beforehand. TCRdb redid the clone calls on the PCR reads using MiXCR. The sample has about 69,000 clones; 14% are singletons. The sample consisted of blood. The receptors here all came from a male donor with papillary thyroid cancer or a benign thyroid nodule (not recorded which). Some clones in this sample may be carry-over from other donors' samples.

The sample holds many counts of this clone. The V and J genes are TRBV20-1 and TRBJ1-4, with 9 bases fitting TRBD1. Per the germline V gene, CDR1 is DFQATT and CDR2 is SNEGSKA (reference sequence). J was trimmed by 3 bases and V by 3 bases; bases with no gene match: 5. The CDR3 is made up of 15 amino acids. CDR3 protein: CSARGQGAANEKLFF. CDR3 nucleotides: TGCAGTGCTAGGGGACAGGGAGCGGCTAATGAAAAACTGTTTTTT.

Many counts were recorded for this clone. This chain links TRBV20-1 with TRBJ2-1; the match to TRBD2 covers 10 bases. Per germline, CDR1 DFQATT and CDR2 SNEGSKA (reference sequence). The CDR3 length is 15 residues. V was clipped by 3 bases and J by 7 bases; unmatched bases: 9. For the CDR3, the DNA is TGCAGTGCTAGGGAACTAGCGGGATTCCCGAATGAGCAGTTCTTC. This gives the protein CSARELAGFPNEQFF.

This clone was detected many times. J is TRBJ2-2 and V is TRBV27; D is ambiguous. Germline loops: CDR1 MNHEY, CDR2 SMNVEV (reference sequence). The CDR3 is 13 residues long. Trimming shortened V by 2 bases and J by 1 base, and 2 bases separated the two germline ends. CDR3 coding DNA: TGTGCCAGCAGTTTAGTGAACACCGGGGAGCTGTTTTTT. It specifies CASSLVNTGELFF.

This clone was detected ten times or more. The gene calls are TRBV28 and TRBJ1-2, with 8 bases fitting TRBD1. From germline, CDR1 is MDHEN and CDR2 SYDVKM. Trimming at V came to 3 bases and at J to 4 bases, leaving 4 bases not matched to a gene. The CDR3 extends over 14 amino acids. CDR3 coding DNA: TGTGCCAGCAGTTTTGAGGACAGGGTCTATGGCTACACCTTC. It specifies CASSFEDRVYGYTF.

About this clone: Given a much more abundant clone one base away, this may be a read error. The conserved phenylalanine or tryptophan normally closing the CDR3 is absent here, so this likely arose from a read error. The rearrangement uses TRBV4-3 and TRBJ1-1; D gene ambiguous. Trimming pared 2 bases from V and 0 bases from J, leaving 13 bases between. From germline, CDR1 is LGHNA and CDR2 YSLEER. The CDR3 is 16 residues long. Here the CDR3 DNA reads TGCGCCAGCAGCCAATTTGTGACGGAGGTGAACACTGAAGCTTTCTTG. This translates into CASSQFVTEVNTEAFL.

This clone was recorded many times. The V and J genes are TRBV2 and TRBJ2-5; TRBD2 aligns across 8 bases. CDR3 length equals 12 residues. V shed 8 bases, J shed 4 bases, and the junction held 3 bases outside the gene matches. Germline V gene data show CDR1 as SNHLY and CDR2 as FYNNEI. The CDR3 DNA reads as TGTGCCAGCGGCGGGACTAGAGAGACCCAGTACTTC. Translated, it gives CASGGTRETQYF.

Ten or more counts support this clone. The chain combines TRBV7-9 with TRBJ2-2; tentative D call: TRBD1 (5 bases). Germline V CDR1 and CDR2: SEHNR, FQNEAQ (reference sequence). The V end lost 2 bases, the J end lost 2 bases, and 9 bases lay between the germline ends. The CDR3 totals 15 residues. CDR3 region: CASSLSDRNTGELFF. CDR3 coding DNA: TGTGCCAGCAGCTTAAGTGACAGAAACACCGGGGAGCTGTTTTTT.

The sample holds many counts of this clone. This chain joins TRBV5-1 and TRBJ2-1; the match to TRBD2 covers 15 bases. CDR1 is SGHRS, CDR2 YFSETQ, per germline. The trim removed 3 bases at V and 3 bases at J, leaving 7 bases unmatched. The CDR3 extends over 18 amino acids. CDR3 DNA sequence: TGCGCCAGCAGCTCTTCCGGGACTAGCGGGAGGTACTACAATGAGCAGTTCTTC. Residues: CASSSSGTSGRYYNEQFF.

A few counts support this clone. Compared with germline, one end of the junction differs, possibly owing to a read error. This chain connects TRBV4-1 to TRBJ1-1; no reliable D call. The CDR3 covers 16 residues. Per the germline V gene, CDR1 is MGHRA and CDR2 is YSYEKL. The CDR3 DNA reads as TGCGCCAGCAGCCACCTTAAAGGGAGAGATAACAATGAAGCTTTCTTT. It yields the protein CASSHLKGRDNNEAFF.